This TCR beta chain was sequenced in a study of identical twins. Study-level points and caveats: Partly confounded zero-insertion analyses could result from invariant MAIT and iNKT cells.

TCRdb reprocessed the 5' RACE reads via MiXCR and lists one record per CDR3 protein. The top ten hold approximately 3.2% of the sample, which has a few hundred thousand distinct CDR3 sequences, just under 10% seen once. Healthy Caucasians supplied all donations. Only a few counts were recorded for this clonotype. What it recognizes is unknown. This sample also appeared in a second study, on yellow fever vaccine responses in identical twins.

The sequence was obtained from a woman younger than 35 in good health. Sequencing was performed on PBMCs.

The chain's CDR3 is CASSFKARDTQYF. In nucleotides, the CDR3 is TGTGCCAGCAGCTTTAAGGCCCGAGATACGCAGTATTTT. The chain couples TRBV7-2 to TRBJ2-3; no clear D gene. The V and J ends lost 3 bases and 5 bases respectively, with 9 bases between them. The germline V gene encodes CDR1 SGHTA and CDR2 FQGNSA. The CDR3 extends over 13 amino acids.